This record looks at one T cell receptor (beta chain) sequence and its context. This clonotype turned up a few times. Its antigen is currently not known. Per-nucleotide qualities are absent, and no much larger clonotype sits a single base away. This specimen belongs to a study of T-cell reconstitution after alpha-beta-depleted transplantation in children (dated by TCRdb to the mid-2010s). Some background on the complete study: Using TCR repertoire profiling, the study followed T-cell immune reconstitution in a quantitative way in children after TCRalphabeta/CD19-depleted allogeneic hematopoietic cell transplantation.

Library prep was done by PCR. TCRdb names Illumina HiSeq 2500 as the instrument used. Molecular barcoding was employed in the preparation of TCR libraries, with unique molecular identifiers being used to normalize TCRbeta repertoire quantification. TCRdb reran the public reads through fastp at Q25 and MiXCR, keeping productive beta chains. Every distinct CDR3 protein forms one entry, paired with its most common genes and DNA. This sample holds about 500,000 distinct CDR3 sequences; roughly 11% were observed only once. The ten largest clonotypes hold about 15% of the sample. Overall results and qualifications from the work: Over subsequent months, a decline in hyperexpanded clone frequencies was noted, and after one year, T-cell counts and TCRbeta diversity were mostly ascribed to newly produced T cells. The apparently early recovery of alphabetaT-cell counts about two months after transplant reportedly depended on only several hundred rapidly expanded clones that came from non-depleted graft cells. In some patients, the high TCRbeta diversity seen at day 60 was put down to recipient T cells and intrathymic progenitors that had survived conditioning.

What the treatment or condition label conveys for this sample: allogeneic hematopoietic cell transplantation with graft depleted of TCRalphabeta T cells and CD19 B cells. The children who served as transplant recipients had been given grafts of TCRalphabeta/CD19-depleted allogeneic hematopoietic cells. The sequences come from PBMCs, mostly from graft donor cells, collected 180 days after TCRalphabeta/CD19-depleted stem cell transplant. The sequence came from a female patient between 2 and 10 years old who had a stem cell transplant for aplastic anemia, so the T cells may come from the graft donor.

This receptor carries the CDR3 CASSLGLPQRIYEQYF. The DNA reads as follows: TGCGCCAGCAGCTTGGGATTGCCCCAGCGAATCTACGAGCAGTACTTC. The sequence links TRBV5-1 to TRBJ2-7, with the identity of the D gene unclear. The CDR3 has 16 amino acids, counting the end cysteine and phenylalanine. Of the read, only the CDR3 DNA is kept; its 48 bases are in frame from base 1. The junction carries 16 bases between V and J, which are trimmed by 0 bases and 3 bases respectively. According to the germline V gene, CDR1 reads SGHRS and CDR2 reads YFSETQ.